This T cell receptor beta chain was documented in a study of blood T cell repertoires in COVID-19. Study summary: Specimens from acute and convalescent COVID-19 originated in the United States, Italy and Spain.

The germline V gene encodes CDR1 MNHEY and CDR2 SVGAGI. V dropped 7 bases and J dropped 2; count of bases not matched to a gene: 3. This CDR3 contains 14 residues. As handled by the study authors: How many nucleated cells were present was estimated from reference gene primer amplification. Produced via immunoSEQ multiplex PCR; TCRdb's table is partial and in-frame only. V and J calls and clone size come straight from that table; D and trimming were deduced from the DNA. Of about 210,000 clones in the sample, roughly 75% are singletons; the top ten hold roughly 7%. Sequencing was carried out using peripheral blood. The V gene is TRBV6-5, the J gene TRBJ2-2, with TRBD1 matching 8 bases. The receptor was derived from an older woman with acute or convalescent COVID-19. This chain's CDR3 is CASKDRVNTGELFF. The CDR3, as DNA: TGTGCCAGCAAGGACAGGGTAAACACCGGGGAGCTGTTTTTT.